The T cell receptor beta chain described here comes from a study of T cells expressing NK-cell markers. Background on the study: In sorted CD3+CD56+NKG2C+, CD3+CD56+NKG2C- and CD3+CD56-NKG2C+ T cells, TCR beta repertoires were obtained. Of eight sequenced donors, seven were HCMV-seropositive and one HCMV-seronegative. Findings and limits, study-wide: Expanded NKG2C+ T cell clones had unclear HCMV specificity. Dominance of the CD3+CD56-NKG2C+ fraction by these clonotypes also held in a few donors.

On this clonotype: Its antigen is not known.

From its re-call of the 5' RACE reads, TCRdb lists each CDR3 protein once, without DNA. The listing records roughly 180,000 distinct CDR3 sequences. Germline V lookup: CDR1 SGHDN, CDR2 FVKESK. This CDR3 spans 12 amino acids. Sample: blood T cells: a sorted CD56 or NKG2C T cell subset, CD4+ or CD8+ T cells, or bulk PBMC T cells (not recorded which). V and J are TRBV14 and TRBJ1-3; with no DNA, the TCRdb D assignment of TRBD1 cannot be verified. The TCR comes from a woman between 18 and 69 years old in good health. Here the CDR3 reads CASSPPGYTIYF.